This passage covers 13 T cell receptor beta chains from one sample sequenced in a study of T cell responses to AZD1222 COVID-19 vaccine (dated by TCRdb to the early 2020s). Library prep was done by the immunoSEQ multiplex PCR assay. TCRdb holds this immuneACCESS table with in-frame rearrangements only. Some clones are missing; in checked studies, unresolved V genes explain under half, and the rest has no known cause. This sample is represented by about 270,000 clones; 94% of them were singletons. The top ten constitute roughly 0.6% of the sample. The time point label, read with the paper, signifies: about 28 days (+/-7) after the second vaccine dose. The sequences come from peripheral blood, collected 28 days after the second AZD1222 dose. These receptor sequences come from an adult who received the AZD1222 COVID-19 vaccine.

This clone has only one observation. J is TRBJ2-1 and V is TRBV5-8; unclear D gene. The CDR3 is 14 amino acids. Germline values: CDR1 SGHTS, CDR2 YDEGEE. With 0 bases removed from V and 3 bases from J, the gap between germline ends came to 7 bases. The CDR3 spells CASSLAQNYNEQFF. CDR3 sequence (DNA): TGTGCCAGCAGCTTGGCTCAGAACTACAATGAGCAGTTCTTC.

V gene TRBV5-1 combines with J gene TRBJ2-7; D is unresolved. The V end lost 2 bases, the J end lost 0 bases, and 9 bases lay between the germline ends. The CDR3 contains 14 residues. Germline CDR1 and CDR2: SGHRS and YFSETQ. CDR3 nucleotides: TGCGCCAGCAGCTTTAATCGCGACTCCTACGAGCAGTACTTC. This gives the protein CASSFNRDSYEQYF. The entire variable domain, with the rest obtained from reference TRBV5-1 and TRBJ2-7, is as follows: KAGVTQTPRYLIKTRGQQVTLSCSPISGHRSVSWYQQTPGQGLQFLFEYFSETQRNKGNFPGRFSGRQFSNSRSEMNVSTLELGDSALYLCASSFNRDSYEQYFGPGTRLTVT.

The V gene is TRBV6-5, the J gene TRBJ2-1, with D tentatively TRBD2 (5 bases). Germline V gene data show CDR1 as MNHEY and CDR2 as SVGAGI. Between the trimmed V and J ends, which lost 8 bases and 5 bases, there was a span of 16 bases. There are 14 residues in the CDR3. In DNA, the CDR3 is TGTGCCAGCTCCGATCGGGGAGTAAACAATGAGCAGTTCTTC. It encodes CASSDRGVNNEQFF.

The gene calls are TRBV28 and TRBJ1-3; D gene unclear. CDR1 and CDR2 (germline): MDHEN, SYDVKM. The CDR3 has 16 residues. With 2 bases removed from V and 0 bases from J, the gap between germline ends came to 11 bases. The CDR3 spells CASSLIGGSSGNTIYF. DNA of the CDR3: TGTGCCAGCAGTTTAATCGGCGGGAGCTCTGGAAACACCATATATTTT.

The chain couples TRBV7-8 to TRBJ1-1; tentative D call: TRBD1 (6 bases). The CDR3 runs to 17 residues. Trimming took 3 bases from V and 0 from J, leaving 17 bases between them. Germline V gives CDR1 SGHVS, CDR2 FQNEAQ. DNA for the CDR3: TGTGCCAGCAGCTTCGACAGGTGGCGGGGCATGAACACTGAAGCTTTCTTT. This encodes CASSFDRWRGMNTEAFF.

This rearrangement joins TRBV3-1 (or the pseudogene TRBV3-2) to TRBJ1-2, with D maybe TRBD1 (6 bases). Germline lookup yields CDR1 LGHDT and CDR2 YNNKEL (reference sequence). The CDR3 sequence is 13 residues long. V shed 5 bases and J shed 6 bases, with 13 bases lying between them. CDR3 DNA sequence: TGTGCCAGCAGCTCGGGACAAAGGGATGGCTACACCTTC. Translation: CASSSGQRDGYTF.

This chain uses TRBV4-1 with TRBJ1-5, with D unresolved. V lost 4 bases and J lost 1, with 8 bases in between. CDR1 is MGHRA and CDR2 is YSYEKL in the germline V gene. The CDR3 has 14 residues. The CDR3 DNA reads TGCGCCAGCAGCCTCGACTGGAGCAATCAGCCCCAGCATTTT. Its protein is CASSLDWSNQPQHF.

The V gene is TRBV28, the J gene TRBJ1-2; D unresolved. The CDR3 extends over 13 amino acids. With 3 bases removed from V and 4 bases from J, the gap between germline ends came to 9 bases. Germline CDR1 is MDHEN and CDR2 is SYDVKM. The CDR3 here is CASSFNTPYGYTF. In DNA form, the CDR3 reads TGTGCCAGCAGTTTTAACACCCCCTATGGCTACACCTTC.

This clone has a single count. This chain connects TRBV12-5 to TRBJ2-7; 10 nucleotides line up with TRBD1. The germline V gene encodes CDR1 LGHNT and CDR2 FRNRAP. This CDR3 spans 16 amino acids. The trim removed 2 bases at V and 4 bases at J, leaving 8 bases unmatched. The CDR3 region is CASGLQDRGKGYEQYF. CDR3 DNA sequence: TGTGCTAGTGGTTTGCAGGACAGGGGGAAAGGATACGAGCAGTACTTC. Drawing the rest from reference TRBV12-5 and TRBJ2-7, the complete variable domain is DARVTQTPRHKVTEMGQEVTMRCQPILGHNTVFWYRQTMMQGLELLAYFRNRAPLDDSGMPKDRFSAEMPDATLATLKIQPSEPRDSAVYFCASGLQDRGKGYEQYFGPGTRLTVT.

V gene TRBV5-4 combines with J gene TRBJ2-7; possible D gene TRBD2, 6 bases. The CDR3 extends over 13 amino acids. Trimming took 4 bases from V and 5 from J, leaving 13 bases between them. In germline, CDR1 is SGHNT, CDR2 YYREEE (reference sequence). CDR3 amino acids: CASSRERDHEQYF. DNA of the CDR3: TGTGCCAGCAGCCGGGAGAGGGACCACGAGCAGTACTTC.

V gene TRBV7-2 combines with J gene TRBJ1-2; D call uncertain. The V end lost 0 bases, the J end lost 3 bases, and 8 bases lay between the germline ends. Germline V gene lookup returns CDR1 SGHTA and CDR2 FQGNSA. The CDR3 spans 14 residues. The CDR3, as DNA: TGTGCCAGCAGCTTAGCGGGGATTGACTATGGCTACACCTTC. This translates into CASSLAGIDYGYTF.

V and J are TRBV5-5 and TRBJ2-1, with D unresolved. There are 15 residues in the CDR3. The germline V gene has CDR1 SGHKS and CDR2 YYEKEE (reference sequence). Trimming left V 0 bases short and J 0 bases short, with 7 bases between. This chain's CDR3 is CASSLGQSSYNEQFF. For the CDR3, the DNA is TGTGCCAGCAGCTTGGGGCAGAGCTCCTACAATGAGCAGTTCTTC.

This clone showed up just once. The chain has TRBV29-1 and TRBJ2-3; TRBD2 is a possible D gene (6 bases). Trimming took 7 bases from V and 6 from J, leaving 17 bases between them. This CDR3 is built from 13 residues. CDR1 SQVTM and CDR2 ANQGSEA come from the germline V gene. As DNA, the CDR3 is TGCAGCGGCCGGGATGTAGGAGGGGATACGCAGTATTTT. Amino acid sequence: CSGRDVGGDTQYF.